This TCR beta chain was sequenced during a study of cytomegalovirus exposure and HLA in healthy donors. Concerning this clone itself: What it recognizes is unknown.

Findings and limits, study-wide: Roughly uniform depth of sequencing across donors was assumed in presence/absence analyses. Diagnosis of cytomegalovirus status made by the classifier reportedly showed high specificity and sensitivity.

This CDR3 comprises 16 residues. A multiplex PCR was run with 60 Vbeta primers and 13 Jbeta primers. This table comes from immunoSEQ multiplex PCR, and its TCRdb copy is limited to in-frame clones, with some not included. The sample has 150,000 to 200,000 clones; 80% to 85% are singletons. The chain employs TRBV21-1 and TRBJ1-1; the DNA was not compared with TRBD1, the D call given in the table. TRBV21-1 is an annotated pseudogene. The sequencing sample was made of PBMCs. The receptor's source is a woman in her thirties or forties in good health and CMV-seronegative. CDR3 amino acids: CASSEGQGRGNTEAFF. The CDR3 DNA follows: TGTGCCAGCAGCGAAGGACAGGGCCGGGGGAACACTGAAGCTTTCTTT.